What follows are 17 T cell receptor beta chains derived from one specimen sequenced in a study of graft-versus-host responses after intestinal transplantation. Sequencing used immunoSEQ multiplex PCR; TCRdb keeps in-frame clones, though not all of them. The sample consists of around 120,000 clones, 80% to 95% of them appearing once. Antigen specificity for these receptors is unknown. The sample was unstimulated CD4+ T cells sorted from spleen or lymph node cells, taken before intestinal transplant. These receptors were collected from a human donor who received an intestinal transplant.

The rearrangement uses TRBV28 and TRBJ1-1; D is unresolved. V was cut by 7 bases and J by 4 bases, with 10 bases left in between. The germline V gene encodes CDR1 MDHEN and CDR2 SYDVKM. The CDR3 is 12 amino acids. CDR3 region: CASTSHPTEAFF. The CDR3 nucleotides read TGTGCCAGCACTAGCCACCCCACTGAAGCTTTCTTT. The whole variable domain, remainder taken from reference TRBV28 and TRBJ1-1, is DVKVTQSSRYLVKRTGEKVFLECVQDMDHENMFWYRQDPGLGLRLIYFSYDVKMKEKGDIPEGYSVSREKKERFSLILESASTNQTSMYLCASTSHPTEAFFGQGTRLTVV.

The chain employs TRBV6-6 and TRBJ2-1; 7 bases are a match to TRBD2. V lost 2 bases and J lost 7; bases outside the gene matches: 11. Germline CDR1 MNHNY, CDR2 SVGAGI (reference sequence). The CDR3 consists of 16 residues. In DNA, the CDR3 is TGTGCCAGCAGTTACGCTCTGGGGGGGAAATTAAATGAGCAGTTCTTC. This gives the protein CASSYALGGKLNEQFF.

This rearrangement joins TRBV19 to TRBJ2-3, with 13 bases lining up with TRBD2. The length of the CDR3 is 18 residues. Losses at the gene ends were 4 bases for V and 3 bases for J; bases not matched to a gene: 10. Germline-derived CDR1 and CDR2 are LNHDA and SQIVND (reference sequence). CDR3 amino acids: CASSTRTSGRVGTDTQYF. CDR3 nucleotide sequence: TGTGCCAGTAGTACCCGGACTAGCGGGAGAGTAGGGACAGATACGCAGTATTTT.

CDR3 residues: CASSSGPYEQYF. For the CDR3, the DNA is TGTGCCAGCAGTTCAGGGCCCTACGAGCAGTACTTC. The V gene is TRBV6-1, the J gene TRBJ2-7; TRBD1 is a possible D gene (5 bases). V lost 5 bases to trimming and J lost 2 bases, with 7 bases between them. CDR1 and CDR2 from the germline V gene are MNHNS and SASEGT. This CDR3 is 12 amino acids long.

This rearrangement joins TRBV21-1 to TRBJ2-7; no check of the table's D call, TRBD2, against the DNA was made. TRBV21-1 is a pseudogene locus. The CDR3 loop spans 15 amino acids. CDR3 coding DNA: TGTGCCAGCCGGGGGGCGGGAGGGCCTTTCCACGAGCAGTACTTC. This translates into CASRGAGGPFHEQYF.

Written as DNA, the CDR3 is TGTGCCAGCAGTAGACGACAGGGGGAGTCGAGGGAGCAGTACTTC. Protein sequence: CASSRRQGESREQYF. J is TRBJ2-7 and V is TRBV6-6; 9 nucleotides align to TRBD1. CDR1 is MNHNY, CDR2 SVGAGI, per germline (reference sequence). The CDR3 is 15 residues long. V shed 5 bases, J shed 7 bases, and the junction held 12 bases outside the gene matches.

The CDR3 DNA is TGTGCCAGCAGTAACCGGGGTCAAGACTATGGCTACACCTTC. It specifies CASSNRGQDYGYTF. V usage is TRBV6-5 and J usage is TRBJ1-2; D gene uncertain. The germline gives CDR1 MNHEY, CDR2 SVGAGI. Trimming took 5 bases from V and 3 from J, leaving 13 bases between them. CDR3 length equals 14 residues.

This clone was seen once. The V call is TRBV12-5, the J call TRBJ2-7; 9 bases agree with TRBD1. V shed 5 bases, J shed 8 bases, and the junction held 10 bases outside the gene matches. This CDR3 has 14 residues. Germline values: CDR1 LGHNT, CDR2 FRNRAP. CDR3 in DNA: TGTGCTAGTGGTATGGGGACAGGGTACATCAAGCAGTACTTC. Encoded protein: CASGMGTGYIKQYF.

The chain joins TRBV19 to TRBJ1-1; D gene unclear. CDR3 length equals 15 residues. Germline CDR1 and CDR2: LNHDA and SQIVND (reference sequence). The V gene lost 5 bases and the J gene lost 0 bases, with 13 bases spanning the gap. The CDR3 sequence is CASSLREGMNTEAFF. The CDR3 DNA sequence: TGTGCCAGTAGTCTTCGGGAAGGGATGAACACTGAAGCTTTCTTT.

The V and J genes are TRBV6-1 and TRBJ2-7, with 7 bases matching TRBD1. Germline V gene sequence: CDR1 MNHNS, CDR2 SASEGT. After removal of 2 bases from V and 0 bases from J, the junction contained 1 base not matched to a gene. The CDR3 contains 14 residues. Here the CDR3 reads CASSETGDSYEQYF. CDR3 DNA: TGTGCCAGCAGTGAAACAGGGGACTCCTACGAGCAGTACTTC.

V usage is TRBV11-3 and J usage is TRBJ1-1; a possible D gene is TRBD1 (5 bases). Deletions cut 4 bases from V and 10 bases from J, with 16 bases between. Germline assignment: CDR1 SGHNT and CDR2 YENEEA. The CDR3 loop spans 13 amino acids. CDR3 sequence (DNA): TGTGCCAGCAGCTCCACTGGGGCGCGTGGAGCTTTCTTT. Translated: CASSSTGARGAFF.

The chain joins TRBV18 to TRBJ1-4; no firm D call. Trimming left V 1 base short and J 2 bases short, with 8 bases between. The length of the CDR3 is 15 residues. Per germline, CDR1 KGHSH and CDR2 LQKENI. The CDR3 sequence is CASSPREGTNEKLFF. Written as DNA, the CDR3 is TGTGCCAGCTCACCACGGGAAGGGACTAATGAAAAACTGTTTTTT.

The chain joins TRBV15 to TRBJ2-1; D call uncertain. V was shortened by 0 bases and J by 0 bases, with 6 bases between the two germline ends. Germline-derived CDR1 and CDR2 are LNHNV and YYDKDF (reference sequence). The CDR3 loop spans 15 amino acids. This CDR3 reads CATSRDWSSYNEQFF. CDR3 in DNA: TGTGCCACCAGCAGAGATTGGAGCTCCTACAATGAGCAGTTCTTC.

This sequence joins TRBV9 and TRBJ2-1, with D unresolved. Germline loops: CDR1 SGDLS, CDR2 YYNGEE. Trimming took off 0 bases at V and 5 bases at J, with 9 bases between the two ends. This CDR3 spans 14 amino acids. The CDR3 protein is CASSVGTAHNEQFF. CDR3 coding DNA: TGTGCCAGCAGCGTAGGCACGGCCCACAATGAGCAGTTCTTC.

J is TRBJ1-5 and V is TRBV6-1, with D uncertain. Germline-derived CDR1 and CDR2 are MNHNS and SASEGT. V shed 5 bases and J shed 3 bases, with 8 bases lying between them. The CDR3 sequence is 13 residues long. In nucleotides, the CDR3 is TGTGCCAGCAGTAGAGAGGACAATCAGCCCCAGCATTTT. Encoded protein: CASSREDNQPQHF.

This chain connects TRBV9 to TRBJ1-3; D remains unclear. The germline CDR1 and CDR2 sequences are SGDLS and YYNGEE. The V end was cut by 2 bases, the J end by 4 bases, with 16 bases between. The CDR3 extends over 16 amino acids. The CDR3 DNA sequence: TGTGCCAGCAGCGTCCTGGCCCTCCCGGCAGGAAACACCATATATTTT. Translation: CASSVLALPAGNTIYF.

This clone appeared a single time. V gene TRBV6-1 combines with J gene TRBJ2-1, with 7 bases lining up with TRBD2. CDR1 and CDR2 from the germline V gene are MNHNS and SASEGT. The length of the CDR3 is 14 residues. The ends lost 4 bases at V and 14 bases at J; junction bases unmatched: 14. DNA of the CDR3: TGTGCCAGCAGTGTATCGGGGGGAGGGCTCTTTGAGTTCTTC. Translated: CASSVSGGGLFEFF.